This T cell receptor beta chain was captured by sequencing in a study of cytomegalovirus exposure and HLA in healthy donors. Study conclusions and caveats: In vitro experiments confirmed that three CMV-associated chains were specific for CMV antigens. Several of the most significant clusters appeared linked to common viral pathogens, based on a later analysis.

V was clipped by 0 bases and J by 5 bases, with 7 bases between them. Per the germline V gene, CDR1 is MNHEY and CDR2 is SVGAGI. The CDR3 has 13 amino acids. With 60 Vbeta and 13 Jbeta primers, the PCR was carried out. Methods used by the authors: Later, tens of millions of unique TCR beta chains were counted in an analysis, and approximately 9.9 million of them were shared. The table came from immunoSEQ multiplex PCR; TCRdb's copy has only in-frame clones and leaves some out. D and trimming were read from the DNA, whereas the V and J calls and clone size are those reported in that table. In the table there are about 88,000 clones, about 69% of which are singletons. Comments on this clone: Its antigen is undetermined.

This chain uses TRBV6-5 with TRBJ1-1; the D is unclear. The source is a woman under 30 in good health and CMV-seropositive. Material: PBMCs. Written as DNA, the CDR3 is TGTGCCAGCAGTTACTCGACGGGGACTGAAGCTTTCTTT. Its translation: CASSYSTGTEAFF.